There are a few counts of the clone carrying this T cell receptor beta chain. Its antigen is as yet unknown. This sample was taken from a study of sequential checkpoint blockade in melanoma. Study summary: TCRbeta immunosequencing was performed on DNA from 75 to 95 pretreatment melanoma tumor samples. The study's findings and limits: Rising tumor T-cell fraction and clonality meant about 30 times likelier benefit.

The CDR3 consists of 14 residues. Trimming shortened V by 2 bases and J by 5 bases, and 12 bases separated the two germline ends. Germline values: CDR1 SGHNT, CDR2 YENEEA. The table came from immunoSEQ multiplex PCR; TCRdb's copy has only in-frame clones and leaves some out. There are over 1,000 clones in the sample; roughly a fifth occur only once, and over 8% lies in the top ten. Indicated treatment: randomized to nivolumab then ipilimumab (arm A) or the reverse (arm B). The sequence came from a human donor with melanoma. This sequence joins TRBV11-3 and TRBJ2-5; D not certain. The material was tumor tissue (inferred from file names), obtained from a patient given nivolumab and ipilimumab in sequence. As DNA, the CDR3 is TGTGCCAGCAGCTTAAAAGTACTAAAGGAGACCCAGTACTTC. It yields the protein CASSLKVLKETQYF.